This TCR beta chain was recorded in a study of graft-versus-host responses after intestinal transplantation (dated by TCRdb to the early 2020s). In terms of the full investigation: The transplants that recipients received were multivisceral, liver-intestinal, or isolated intestinal. Anti-thymocyte globulin induction was given to all recipients, followed by maintenance tacrolimus and steroids for 2 to 4 years. After intestinal transplantation, graft-versus-host and host-versus-graft alloreactive T cell clones in the graft, circulation and bone marrow were tracked using bulk TCR-beta CDR3 sequencing. Alloreactive clones were identified by sequencing pre-transplant mixed lymphocyte reaction products and comparing these products with unstimulated pre-transplant donor and recipient T cells. The cohort enrolled some 25 intestinal transplant recipients including one retransplant, and 3 patients lacking pretransplant specimens were excluded. A peak of at least 4% donor T cells among recipient peripheral blood mononuclear cells was the definition used for donor T cell macrochimerism. Rather than being sequenced by the commercial service, samples from a few later patients were sequenced in-house on an Illumina MiSeq and processed with MiXCR. The full study reports these points: Patients with donor T cell macrochimerism had high GvH to HvG T cell clonal ratios in their allografts. Peak levels of circulating GvH clones were associated with declines in HvG clones early after transplant. GvH clones were detected in recipient bone marrow, and some appeared earlier in ileal mucosa or blood, consistent with an intestinal mucosal origin. The conclusions were limited by the relatively low number and heterogeneity of the intestinal transplant patients.

Taken from the germline V gene (reference sequence), the CDR1 and CDR2 loops are WNHNN and SYGVQD. Ends trimmed: V by 1 base, J by 4 bases; bases unmatched to a gene: 10. From cysteine to phenylalanine, the CDR3 is 17 amino acids long. Only the CDR3 region is kept as DNA, spanning 51 bases read in frame from base 1. In the first month after transplant, blood samples were collected up to 4 times, and after that at least monthly when available. The library was produced with the immunoSEQ multiplex PCR assay. High-throughput TCR-beta CDR3 sequencing of genomic DNA from most patients was performed by Adaptive Biotechnologies. Per the source publication's procedure: TCR sequencing data were retrieved from Adaptive's ImmunoSEQ software for around 18 patients, whereas three other patients were processed with MiXCR and VDJtools. CDR3 nucleotide sequences shared between donor and recipient were removed because their origin could not be assigned. Alloreactive clones required at least 2-fold expansion over unstimulated cells and minimum CFSE-low frequency of 0.002% (template counts) or 0.001% (read counts). Mappable clones were those detected in sequenced pre-transplant spleen, lymph node, or MLR CFSE-low populations of the donor or recipient. Cumulative frequency of alloreactive clones was calculated as a percentage of all sequences weighted by copy number. TCRdb obtained this table from immuneACCESS and retained in-frame rearrangements with V and J assigned. These tables miss some clones; where compared with another copy, unresolved V genes account for less than half of the shortfall, and the remainder is unexplained. The V and J calls and clone size were taken over from that table, and D and trimming were inferred from the DNA. For this sample the table gives over 15,000 clones, of which more than 75% were detected only once. The ten largest clones represent about 9.4% of the sample.

On this clone: The clone's antigen remains unknown. Within one base of it there is no much larger clone, and no base qualities were kept.

This sample comprised PBMCs, obtained just over 230 days after intestinal transplant. The rearranged segments are TRBV10-1 and TRBJ2-3, with 8 bases in between that match TRBD2. The TCR was taken from a human patient who received an intestinal transplant, so some T cells may come from the graft donor. CDR3 loop: CASSEWPSGLFADTQYF. The sequence in DNA is TGCGCCAGCAGTGAGTGGCCTAGCGGGCTTTTCGCAGATACGCAGTATTTT.